These T cell receptor beta chains were read from a single sample in a study of blood T cell repertoires in COVID-19. TCRdb keeps only in-frame clones here, not all; method: immunoSEQ multiplex PCR. This table has about 300,000 clones, approximately 92% appearing once. The sequencing sample was made of peripheral blood. All receptors derive from a woman in her 30s with COVID-19, enrolled during active disease. CDR3s include the opening cysteine and the closing phenylalanine or tryptophan. Fields, in order: V gene, D gene, CDR3 length, J gene, clone size, CDR3 DNA, CDR3 protein. A D gene is named only where the DNA matches it firmly. Clone size is not always given. Where it is, it says once, few, many or a class for expanded clones.

v_gene: TRBV5-1; d_gene: TRBD2; len: 15; j_gene: TRBJ2-3; abundance: NA; CDR3nt: TGCGCCAGCAGCTTGGAGCTAGCGGGAGCCGATACGCAGTATTTT; CDR3aa: CASSLELAGADTQYF
v_gene: TRBV29-1; d_gene: NA; len: 11; j_gene: TRBJ2-7; abundance: NA; CDR3nt: TGCAGCGTTGGTGTCGCCTACGAGCAGTACTTC; CDR3aa: CSVGVAYEQYF
v_gene: TRBV7-8; d_gene: NA; len: 13; j_gene: TRBJ2-7; abundance: NA; CDR3nt: TGTGCCAGCAGCTCCAGGGGCCCCTACGAGCAGTACTTC; CDR3aa: CASSSRGPYEQYF
v_gene: TRBV27; d_gene: TRBD2; len: 16; j_gene: TRBJ2-1; abundance: NA; CDR3nt: TGTGCCAGCAGGACGTTAGCGGGAGCCAACGGGGTTGAGCAGTTCTTC; CDR3aa: CASRTLAGANGVEQFF
v_gene: TRBV28; d_gene: TRBD2; len: 14; j_gene: TRBJ2-3; abundance: NA; CDR3nt: TGTGCCACTTCTCGCGGGAGGGCCGCAGATACGCAGTATTTT; CDR3aa: CATSRGRAADTQYF
v_gene: TRBV19; d_gene: TRBD2; len: 15; j_gene: TRBJ2-2; abundance: NA; CDR3nt: TGTGCCAGTAGTTTCGGGCTAGCGGACACCGGGGAGCTGTTTTTT; CDR3aa: CASSFGLADTGELFF
v_gene: TRBV11-3; d_gene: NA; len: 13; j_gene: TRBJ2-3; abundance: once; CDR3nt: TGTGCCAGCGGGGAGCGGTACTTAGATACGCAGTATTTT; CDR3aa: CASGERYLDTQYF
v_gene: TRBV25-1; d_gene: NA; len: 12; j_gene: TRBJ2-7; abundance: NA; CDR3nt: TGTGCCACCGCCCCGGTGGCCTACGAGCAGTACTTC; CDR3aa: CATAPVAYEQYF
v_gene: TRBV19; d_gene: NA; len: 17; j_gene: TRBJ1-5; abundance: NA; CDR3nt: TGTGCCAGTAGTATAAACCTCTTAGCCGTGCCCAATCAGCCCCAGCATTTT; CDR3aa: CASSINLLAVPNQPQHF
v_gene: TRBV6-4; d_gene: TRBD2; len: 17; j_gene: TRBJ2-7; abundance: NA; CDR3nt: TGTGCCAGCATCACAAAGGAGAGGCGGGAGGGACCCTACGAGCAGTACTTC; CDR3aa: CASITKERREGPYEQYF
v_gene: TRBV11-2; d_gene: NA; len: 16; j_gene: TRBJ1-2; abundance: NA; CDR3nt: TGTGCCAGCAGCTCAATGTCTACGGGGTGGAACTATGGCTACACCTTC; CDR3aa: CASSSMSTGWNYGYTF
v_gene: TRBV18; d_gene: NA; len: 16; j_gene: TRBJ1-5; abundance: NA; CDR3nt: TGTGCCAGCTCCTTCGGGACAACCGATAGCAATCAGCCCCAGCATTTT; CDR3aa: CASSFGTTDSNQPQHF
v_gene: TRBV6-5; d_gene: NA; len: 13; j_gene: TRBJ1-1; abundance: NA; CDR3nt: TGTGCCAGCAAGAGGGGGTCGGACACTGAAGCTTTCTTT; CDR3aa: CASKRGSDTEAFF
v_gene: TRBV7-6; d_gene: TRBD2; len: 15; j_gene: TRBJ2-1; abundance: NA; CDR3nt: TGTGCCAGCAGCCGCGGGAGGGCCCCCTACAATGAGCAGTTCTTC; CDR3aa: CASSRGRAPYNEQFF
v_gene: TRBV13; d_gene: TRBD1; len: 14; j_gene: TRBJ1-5; abundance: NA; CDR3nt: TGTGCCAGCAGCCGGGGACAGAGCAATCAGCCCCAGCATTTT; CDR3aa: CASSRGQSNQPQHF
v_gene: TRBV15; d_gene: TRBD1; len: 14; j_gene: TRBJ2-5; abundance: once; CDR3nt: TGTGCCACCAGGAAAGACAGGGAAGGGGAGACCCAGTACTTC; CDR3aa: CATRKDREGETQYF
v_gene: TRBV5-1; d_gene: TRBD1; len: 13; j_gene: TRBJ1-2; abundance: NA; CDR3nt: TGCGCCAGCAGCCACACAGGGGGCGATGGCTACACCTTC; CDR3aa: CASSHTGGDGYTF
v_gene: TRBV19; d_gene: TRBD1; len: 16; j_gene: TRBJ2-6; abundance: NA; CDR3nt: TGTGCCAGTAGTACCCTGACAGGGGCTGGGGCCAACGTCCTGACTTTC; CDR3aa: CASSTLTGAGANVLTF
v_gene: TRBV21-1; d_gene: NA; len: 16; j_gene: TRBJ1-2; abundance: NA; CDR3nt: TGTGCCAGCAGCGGTAACAGGGGGCTTCTCTTCTATGGCTACACCTTC; CDR3aa: CASSGNRGLLFYGYTF
v_gene: TRBV28; d_gene: NA; len: 15; j_gene: TRBJ1-3; abundance: NA; CDR3nt: TGTGCCAGCAGTTTAGGGGGGGCGAGCGGAAACACCATATATTTT; CDR3aa: CASSLGGASGNTIYF
v_gene: TRBV11-2; d_gene: TRBD2; len: 19; j_gene: TRBJ2-2; abundance: once; CDR3nt: TGTGCCAGCAGCTTACCATGGACTAGCGGGATCCCCGGAACCGGGGAGCTGTTTTTT; CDR3aa: CASSLPWTSGIPGTGELFF
v_gene: TRBV15; d_gene: TRBD1; len: 16; j_gene: TRBJ1-2; abundance: few; CDR3nt: TGTGCCACCAGCAGAGATCGCAGGACAGGGGGTTCGAGCTACACCTTC; CDR3aa: CATSRDRRTGGSSYTF
v_gene: TRBV11-2; d_gene: TRBD1; len: 12; j_gene: TRBJ2-1; abundance: NA; CDR3nt: TGTGCCAGCAACAGGGGCTACAATGAGCAGTTCTTC; CDR3aa: CASNRGYNEQFF
v_gene: TRBV6-5; d_gene: TRBD1; len: 15; j_gene: TRBJ2-5; abundance: NA; CDR3nt: TGTGCCAGCAGGCTGACAGGGGCCTCCGGAGAGACCCAGTACTTC; CDR3aa: CASRLTGASGETQYF
v_gene: TRBV6-5; d_gene: NA; len: 12; j_gene: TRBJ1-1; abundance: NA; CDR3nt: TGTGCCAGCACCGACAGGTTTGCAATGGCTTTCTTT; CDR3aa: CASTDRFAMAFF
v_gene: TRBV11-2; d_gene: TRBD1; len: 14; j_gene: TRBJ1-2; abundance: few; CDR3nt: TGTGCCAGCAGCCAGGGACAGCACTTCGATGGCTACACCTTC; CDR3aa: CASSQGQHFDGYTF
v_gene: TRBV5-6; d_gene: TRBD1; len: 16; j_gene: TRBJ2-3; abundance: NA; CDR3nt: TGTGCCAGCAGCTCGTGGTACAGGGGAGGCACAGATACGCAGTATTTT; CDR3aa: CASSSWYRGGTDTQYF
v_gene: TRBV5-4; d_gene: NA; len: 12; j_gene: TRBJ2-1; abundance: NA; CDR3nt: TGTGCCAGCGGGAGGTCCTACAATGAGCAGTTCTTC; CDR3aa: CASGRSYNEQFF
v_gene: TRBV9; d_gene: NA; len: 16; j_gene: TRBJ2-1; abundance: NA; CDR3nt: TGTGCCAGCAGCGGAGGCAGCGGGCGCTCCTACAATGAGCAGTTCTTC; CDR3aa: CASSGGSGRSYNEQFF
v_gene: TRBV6-5; d_gene: TRBD1; len: 14; j_gene: TRBJ1-2; abundance: NA; CDR3nt: TGTGCCAGCAGCCGGGACAGCTTGACTAATGGCTACACCTTC; CDR3aa: CASSRDSLTNGYTF
v_gene: TRBV4-1; d_gene: NA; len: 15; j_gene: TRBJ1-1; abundance: NA; CDR3nt: TGCGCCAGCAGCCAAAGGGACATTGGGGCCACTGAAGCTTTCTTT; CDR3aa: CASSQRDIGATEAFF
v_gene: TRBV19; d_gene: NA; len: 15; j_gene: TRBJ1-3; abundance: NA; CDR3nt: TGTGCCAGTACCATCAGCGTATCATCTGGAAACACCATATATTTT; CDR3aa: CASTISVSSGNTIYF